These T cell receptor beta chains were read from a single sample in a study of shared clonotypes between healthy human individuals. Method: immunoSEQ multiplex PCR; TCRdb's copy keeps in-frame clones and lacks some. The sample carries roughly 640,000 clones, approximately 97% recorded once. Material for sequencing was naive CD4+ T cells sorted from blood. These receptors were collected from a woman aged 25 to 39 in good health. The conserved cysteine and the conserved F or W are not part of the CDR3 here.

13	TRBV27	ASSQSHRSHYEQY
11	TRBV28	ASSLEGVAEQF
11	TRBV7-8	ASSSQLVYGYT
13	TRBV25-1	ASSELGTPTDEQY
14	TRBV27	ASSLAGGKRYNEQF
12	TRBV6-5	ASRRAGRKDEQY
16	TRBV7-8	ASSLALFNRVRTGELF
11	TRBV6-5	ASSDRENTEAF
12	TRBV19	ASTRRQGGVRAF
9	TRBV6-5	ASNSGDTQY
14	TRBV6-5	ASSYRTGARRTEAF
13	TRBV2	ASPPAGRPPYEQY
11	TRBV2	ASRFGQHTEAF
11	TRBV6-4	ASRRDGDNEQF
12	TRBV5-4	ASSPDRGRETQY
13	TRBV25-1	ASSEFGTGGTEAF
11	TRBV6-1	ASRQSSGNTIY
18	TRBV4-1	ASRQPGLAEGYSHGGELF
11	TRBV28	ASSLDGDYGYT
13	TRBV19	ASSIEVKDNSPLH
15	TRBV25-1	ASSDSGTRDGYRTQH
12	TRBV11-2	ASSPAKGRYEQY
14	TRBV30	AWSEIAEANTGELF
12	TRBV5-5	ASSFTGLSQPQH
12	TRBV6-5	ASSQDRRGHEQY
16	TRBV2	ASSTGTSGRAVGETQY
15	TRBV9	ASSPRGAPTEGEKLF
13	TRBV11-2	ASSSLKGLGTEAF
13	TRBV7-8	ASSPTSGKYNEQF
14	TRBV15	ATSREIDQGSYEQY
13	TRBV11-2	ASSLVAGSNTEAF
13	TRBV10-2	ASSRTSGRAGEQF
13	TRBV2	ASSEIASGLETQY
14	TRBV5-1	ASSLSGQSSTDTQY
15	TRBV10-1	ASSELGSQTPGNTIY
14	TRBV28	ASSLTDSLSNQPQH
16	TRBV1	TSSHPTRDYSSGETQY
13	TRBV18	ASSPPSSSSYEQY
13	TRBV5-1	ASSSNTRGRETQY
14	TRBV6-1	ASSEAPARVGGELF
11	TRBV7-7	ASSLGGLETQY